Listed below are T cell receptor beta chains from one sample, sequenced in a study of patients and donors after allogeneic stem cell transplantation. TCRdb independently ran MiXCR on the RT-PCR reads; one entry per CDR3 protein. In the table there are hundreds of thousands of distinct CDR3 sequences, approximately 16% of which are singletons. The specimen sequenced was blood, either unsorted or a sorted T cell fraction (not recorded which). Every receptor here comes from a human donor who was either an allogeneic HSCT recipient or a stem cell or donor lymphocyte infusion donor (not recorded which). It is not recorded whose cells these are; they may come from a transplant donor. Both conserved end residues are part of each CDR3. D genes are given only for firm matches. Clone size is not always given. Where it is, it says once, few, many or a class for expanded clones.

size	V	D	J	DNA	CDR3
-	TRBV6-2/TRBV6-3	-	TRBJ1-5	TGTGCCAGCAGCGAGGGGGGCAGTGGGGGAAGGGCCCAGCATTTT	CASSEGGSGGRAQHF
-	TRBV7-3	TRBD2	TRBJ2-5	TGTGCCAGCAGCGAGAGCGGGAGGGCTATGGAGACCCAGTACTTC	CASSESGRAMETQYF
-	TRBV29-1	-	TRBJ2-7	TGCAGCGGGGCCGATTCGGGGTACGAGCAGTACTTC	CSGADSGYEQYF
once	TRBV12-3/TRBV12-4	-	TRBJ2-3	TGTGCCAGCAGTTTAGAGAAGACTAAACCCACAGATACGCAGTATTTT	CASSLEKTKPTDTQYF
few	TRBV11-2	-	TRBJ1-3	TGTGCCAGCAGCTCCAGAAACCGACCTTGGGTTGCTGGAAACACCATATATTTT	CASSSRNRPWVAGNTIYF
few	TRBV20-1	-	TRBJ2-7	TGCAGTGCTAGAGATTCCGGGGGGCTAAGGGACGAGCAGTACTTC	CSARDSGGLRDEQYF
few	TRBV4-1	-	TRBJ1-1	TGCGCCAGCACCCCCTATTGGGGGGGCACTGAAGCTTTCTTT	CASTPYWGGTEAFF
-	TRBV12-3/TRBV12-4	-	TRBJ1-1	TGTGCCAGCAGCCCTCGACAGATCAACACTGAAGCTTTCTTT	CASSPRQINTEAFF
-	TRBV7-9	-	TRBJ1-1	TGTGCCAGCAGCTCCGCCCCTGGCCCTGAAGCTTTCTTT	CASSSAPGPEAFF
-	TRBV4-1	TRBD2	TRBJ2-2	TGCGCCAGCAGCCAACCCGCCATAGCGGGACGGGAGCTGTTTTTT	CASSQPAIAGRELFF
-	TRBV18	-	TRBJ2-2	TGTGCCAGCTCACCAAAGCAGGGTACCGCCGGGGAGCTGTTTTTT	CASSPKQGTAGELFF
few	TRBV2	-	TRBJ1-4	TGTGCCAGCGGCAGACTTAATGAAAAACTGTTTTTT	CASGRLNEKLFF
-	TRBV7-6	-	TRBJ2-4	TGTGCCAGCAGTCCACTTAAGGCGGGTCTAGCCAAAAACATTCAGTACTTC	CASSPLKAGLAKNIQYF
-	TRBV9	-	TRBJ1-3	TGTGCCAGCAGCGCCCAGGCGTTCTCTGGAAACACCATATATTTT	CASSAQAFSGNTIYF
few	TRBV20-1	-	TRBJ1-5	TGCAGTGCTATTAGTAAGGGTTATAGCAATCAGCCCCAGCATTTT	CSAISKGYSNQPQHF
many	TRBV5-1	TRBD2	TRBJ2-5	TGCGCCAGCAGCTTGAAGGCAGGTCGGGAGGTGAAGACCCAGTACTTC	CASSLKAGREVKTQYF
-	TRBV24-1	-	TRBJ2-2	TGTGCCACCAGGGCAGAGAACACCGGGGAGCTGTTTTTT	CATRAENTGELFF
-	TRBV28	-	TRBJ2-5	TGTGCCAGCAGTGTAACAGGGTTTGGAACGAGAGAGACCCAGTACTTC	CASSVTGFGTRETQYF
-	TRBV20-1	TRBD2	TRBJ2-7	TGCAGTGCTCAAGCGGGGGGATTGGGATACGAGCAGTACTTC	CSAQAGGLGYEQYF
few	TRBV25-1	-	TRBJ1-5	TGTGCCAGCAGTGAACCCCGGGGGCCCCAGCATTTT	CASSEPRGPQHF
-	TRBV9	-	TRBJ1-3	TGTGCCAGCAGCGTAGGGGACTCTGGAAACACCATATATTTT	CASSVGDSGNTIYF
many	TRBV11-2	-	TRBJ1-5	TGTGCCAGCAGCTTAGATCGAGGCCGACGGCGGCCCCAGCATTTT	CASSLDRGRRRPQHF
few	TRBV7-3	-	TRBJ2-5	TGTGCCAGCAGCCTTACGTCTAGCTCCGTAGAGACCCAGTACTTC	CASSLTSSSVETQYF
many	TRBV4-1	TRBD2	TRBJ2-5	TGCGCCAGCAGCCAAGTCGGACTAGCGTTGTACCAAGAGACCCAGTACTTC	CASSQVGLALYQETQYF
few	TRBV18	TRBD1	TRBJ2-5	TGTGCCAGCTCACCACTCTGGGACAGCCTCGGGGAGACCCAGTACTTC	CASSPLWDSLGETQYF
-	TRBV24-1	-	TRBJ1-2	TGTGCCACCAGTGATTTAGGAGGGATCTATGGCTACACCTTC	CATSDLGGIYGYTF
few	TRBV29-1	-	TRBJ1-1	TGCAGCGTTGCGTACAGGGTGAACACTGAAGCTTTCTTT	CSVAYRVNTEAFF
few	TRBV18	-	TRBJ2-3	TGTGCCAGCTCACCCCGGGGAGGACTGGATACGCAGTATTTT	CASSPRGGLDTQYF
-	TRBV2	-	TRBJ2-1	TGTGCCAGCAGATCTCCCTACAATGAGCAGTTCTTC	CASRSPYNEQFF
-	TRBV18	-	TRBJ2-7	TGTGCCAGCTCACCAGCGCCGACAGGTCGTTCCTACGAGCAGTACTTC	CASSPAPTGRSYEQYF
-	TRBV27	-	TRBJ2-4	TGTGCCAGCAGTTTACTGGGGCCGGTGGAAAACATTCAGTACTTC	CASSLLGPVENIQYF
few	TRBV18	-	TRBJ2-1	TGTGCCAGCTCACCGCGGCCCCCGCGGGGCGATGAGCAGTTCTTC	CASSPRPPRGDEQFF
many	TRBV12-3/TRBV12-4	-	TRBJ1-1	TGTGCCAGCAGGACCCCGGTCACTGAAGCTTTCTTT	CASRTPVTEAFF
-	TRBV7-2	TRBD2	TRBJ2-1	TGTGCCAGCAGATCTAGCGGCAATGAGCAGTTCTTC	CASRSSGNEQFF
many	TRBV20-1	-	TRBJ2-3	TGCAGTGCTAGCGCCGGGGTAACAGATACGCAGTATTTT	CSASAGVTDTQYF
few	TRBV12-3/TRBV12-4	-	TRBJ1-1	TGTGCCAGCAGTGCCGCCGGAGGCACTGAAGCTTTCTTT	CASSAAGGTEAFF
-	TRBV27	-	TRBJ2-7	TGTGCCAGCAGTCGGGTGCCCGGCTCCTACGAGCAGTACTTC	CASSRVPGSYEQYF
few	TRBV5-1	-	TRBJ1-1	TGCGCCAGCAGCTCCGACCGGGGAGGGGTCACTGAAGCTTTCTTT	CASSSDRGGVTEAFF
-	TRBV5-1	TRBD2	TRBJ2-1	TGCGCCAGCAGCCCCGGGCGGGGGGGGAACAATGAGCAGTTCTTC	CASSPGRGGNNEQFF
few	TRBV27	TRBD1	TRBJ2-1	TGTGCCAGCAGCTCTCAGCCACGACAGGGGCCTCGGCCCGAGCAGTTCTTC	CASSSQPRQGPRPEQFF
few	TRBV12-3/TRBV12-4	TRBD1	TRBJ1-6	TGTGCCAGCAGTTACGGAACAGGGGGCAGGAATTCACCCCTCCACTTT	CASSYGTGGRNSPLHF
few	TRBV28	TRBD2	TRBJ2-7	TGTGCCAGCAGGCCGGGTAGCGGGGCCTACGAGCAGTACTTC	CASRPGSGAYEQYF
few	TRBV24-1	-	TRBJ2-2	TGTGCCGCCGCCGGTGGCAGGGGCGCCGGGGAGCTGTTTTTT	CAAAGGRGAGELFF
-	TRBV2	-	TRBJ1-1	TGTGCCAGCAGCGGCCCCAAAGCTTTCTTT	CASSGPKAFF
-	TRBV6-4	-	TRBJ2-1	TGTGCCAGCAGTGACCTGTGGGGGGAACAGTTCTTC	CASSDLWGEQFF
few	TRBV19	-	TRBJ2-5	TGTGCCAGTAGCCGACTCTGGCACCTCCAAGAGACCCAGTACTTC	CASSRLWHLQETQYF
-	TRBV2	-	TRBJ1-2	TGTGCCAGCAGTGAATTGGGAGGCACCTATGGCTACACCTTC	CASSELGGTYGYTF
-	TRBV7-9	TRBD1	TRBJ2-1	TGTGCCAGCAGCTCCCCCGGGACAGGGTACAATGAGCAGTTCTTC	CASSSPGTGYNEQFF
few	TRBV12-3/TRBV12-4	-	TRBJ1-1	TGTGCCAGCGCTCTGGAGGGTCTGGGCACTGAAGCTTTCTTT	CASALEGLGTEAFF
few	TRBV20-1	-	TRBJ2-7	TGCAGTGCTCAGGCGGGGGCGGGGAGGGACCGATCCTACGAGCAGTACTTC	CSAQAGAGRDRSYEQYF
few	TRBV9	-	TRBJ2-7	TGTGCCTCCGCGCGGGACGGTGGCTACGAGCAGTACTTC	CASARDGGYEQYF
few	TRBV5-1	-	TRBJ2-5	TGCGCCAGCAGCCCCTCTTCGGGTCAGTTCGGGACCCAGTACTTC	CASSPSSGQFGTQYF
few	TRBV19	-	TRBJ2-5	TGTGCCAGTAGGAATGGCGGGACAGCCGAGACCCAGTACTTC	CASRNGGTAETQYF
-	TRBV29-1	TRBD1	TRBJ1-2	TGCAGCATTTACGGGACAGGGGCTTGGAATGGCTACACCTTC	CSIYGTGAWNGYTF
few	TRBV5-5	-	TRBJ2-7	TGTGCCAGCAGCTTTGATATTACCTACGAGCAGTACTTC	CASSFDITYEQYF
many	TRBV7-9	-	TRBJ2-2	TGTGCCAGCAGCGATCCTTTAGAGACCGGGGAGCTGTTTTTT	CASSDPLETGELFF
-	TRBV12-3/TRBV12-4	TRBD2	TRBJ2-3	TGTGCCAGCAGTTTAGGGACTAGAGACCAGGCAGATACGCAGTATTTT	CASSLGTRDQADTQYF
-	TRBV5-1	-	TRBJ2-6	TGCGCCACCAGGGAGAGCTCTGGGGCCAACGTCCTGACTTTC	CATRESSGANVLTF
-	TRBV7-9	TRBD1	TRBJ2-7	TGTGCCAGCAGCTTAAACAGGGGGAGCGAGCAGTACTTC	CASSLNRGSEQYF
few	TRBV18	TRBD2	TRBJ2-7	TGTGCCAGCTCGCAACGGACTAGCGGGAGTCGCGAGCAGTACTTC	CASSQRTSGSREQYF